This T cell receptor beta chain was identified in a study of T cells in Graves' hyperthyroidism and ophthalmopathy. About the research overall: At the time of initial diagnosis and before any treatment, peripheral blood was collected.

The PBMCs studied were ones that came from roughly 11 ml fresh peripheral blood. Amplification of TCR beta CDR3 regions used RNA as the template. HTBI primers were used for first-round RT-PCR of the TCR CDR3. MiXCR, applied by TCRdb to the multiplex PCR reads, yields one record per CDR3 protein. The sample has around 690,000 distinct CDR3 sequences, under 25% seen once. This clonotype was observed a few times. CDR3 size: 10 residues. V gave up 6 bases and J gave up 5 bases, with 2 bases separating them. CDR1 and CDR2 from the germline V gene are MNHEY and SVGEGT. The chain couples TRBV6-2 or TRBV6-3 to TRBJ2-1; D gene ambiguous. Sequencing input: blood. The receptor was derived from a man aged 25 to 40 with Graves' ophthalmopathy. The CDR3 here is CASRDNEQFF. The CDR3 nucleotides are TGTGCCAGCAGGGACAATGAGCAGTTCTTC.